This is a list of T cell receptor beta chains from one sample in a study of T-cell reconstitution after alpha-beta-depleted transplantation in children. In TCRdb, the PCR reads were re-called with MiXCR into one record per CDR3 protein. The table has approximately 420,000 distinct CDR3 sequences, roughly a tenth seen once; the top ten hold 5% to 6.5%. Sequenced here: PBMCs from the stem cell graft donor, sampled from the stem cell graft. Receptors were obtained from a human donor who donated a stem cell graft to a child with acute myeloid leukemia. CDR3s include the opening cysteine and the closing phenylalanine or tryptophan. Each record gives: CDR3 protein, CDR3 DNA, J gene, D gene, V gene, clone size. The D gene is left open where the match is weak. Size values are once, few and many counts, or a class for expanded clones, and some rows have none.

CASSLVTSQYNEQFF | TGCGCCAGCAGCTTGGTGACTAGCCAGTACAATGAGCAGTTCTTC | TRBJ2-1 | TRBD2 | TRBV5-1 | few
CASSPDRVKYEQYF | TGTGCCAGCAGCCCGGACAGGGTAAAGTACGAGCAGTACTTC | TRBJ2-7 | TRBD1 | TRBV7-9 | .
CASSQDRFTRARPKETQYF | TGTGCCAGCAGCCAAGATCGCTTTACCAGGGCTCGACCTAAAGAGACCCAGTACTTC | TRBJ2-5 | . | TRBV3-1 | few
CASSGRTGSYEQYF | TGTGCCAGTAGTGGCCGGACAGGCTCCTACGAGCAGTACTTC | TRBJ2-7 | TRBD1 | TRBV19 | few
CASSLAGRGITDTQYF | TGCGCCAGCAGCTTGGCGGGTCGGGGAATCACAGATACGCAGTATTTT | TRBJ2-3 | . | TRBV5-1 | many
CASSLSQGWIETQYF | TGTGCTAGCAGCTTGTCACAGGGGTGGATTGAGACCCAGTACTTC | TRBJ2-5 | TRBD1 | TRBV7-7 | .
CASSFRGQVNTYEQYF | TGTGCCAGCAGTTTCCGGGGCCAGGTTAACACCTACGAGCAGTACTTC | TRBJ2-7 | . | TRBV6-2/TRBV6-3 | few
CASSPRLAGSHGEQFF | TGTGCCAGCAGCCCTCGACTAGCGGGATCTCACGGTGAGCAGTTCTTC | TRBJ2-1 | TRBD2 | TRBV7-9 | few
CSARPDIREKLFF | TGCAGTGCTAGACCGGACATCCGAGAAAAACTGTTTTTT | TRBJ1-4 | . | TRBV20-1 | few
CATSAGLDPYNEQFF | TGTGCCACCAGTGCGGGACTAGATCCCTACAATGAGCAGTTCTTC | TRBJ2-1 | TRBD2 | TRBV24-1 | few
CASSQGLAAPGNRETQYF | TGTGCCAGCAGCCAAGGACTAGCGGCGCCCGGGAATCGGGAGACCCAGTACTTC | TRBJ2-5 | TRBD2 | TRBV7-6 | few
CASRSRTGPPDTQYF | TGTGCCAGCAGGTCGAGGACAGGTCCCCCAGATACGCAGTATTTT | TRBJ2-3 | TRBD1 | TRBV12-3/TRBV12-4 | .
CASSPEGARANVLTF | TGTGCCAGCAGCCCAGAAGGGGCAAGGGCCAACGTCCTGACTTTC | TRBJ2-6 | . | TRBV3-1 | many
CASSSPSGAETQYF | TGTGCCAGCAGCTCGCCTAGCGGGGCAGAGACCCAGTACTTC | TRBJ2-5 | TRBD2 | TRBV7-2 | .
CASSPNAQQGSYEQYF | TGCGCCAGCAGCCCCAACGCCCAACAGGGGTCCTACGAGCAGTACTTC | TRBJ2-7 | TRBD1 | TRBV5-1 | .
CASSLAGGQSLF | TGTGCCAGCAGCCTGGCTGGCGGACAGTCGCTCTTC | TRBJ2-1 | . | TRBV7-9 | .
CASSLAQEDTQYF | TGTGCCAGCAGCTTAGCGCAGGAGGATACGCAGTATTTT | TRBJ2-3 | . | TRBV7-6 | .
CASSFSSLGGEQFF | TGTGCCAGCAGCTTCTCATCCCTCGGGGGGGAGCAGTTCTTC | TRBJ2-1 | TRBD2 | TRBV9 | many
CSTDRDNEQFF | TGCAGTACGGACCGGGACAATGAGCAGTTCTTC | TRBJ2-1 | . | TRBV20-1 | .
CASSLWLNTEAFF | TGTGCCAGCAGCTTGTGGCTGAACACTGAAGCTTTCTTT | TRBJ1-1 | . | TRBV7-2 | few
CATSGGDSSSYNEQFF | TGTGCCACCAGTGGGGGGGACAGCAGCTCCTACAATGAGCAGTTCTTC | TRBJ2-1 | . | TRBV24-1 | many
CASSVGNRSPEKLFF | TGTGCCAGCAGCGTAGGTAACAGGAGTCCTGAAAAACTGTTTTTT | TRBJ1-4 | . | TRBV9 | .
CASSLVVPGADTQYF | TGCGCCAGCAGCTTGGTTGTACCAGGGGCAGATACGCAGTATTTT | TRBJ2-3 | . | TRBV5-1 | .
CASSVQPGLASEQYF | TGCGCCAGCAGCGTGCAGCCGGGACTAGCATCCGAGCAGTACTTC | TRBJ2-7 | TRBD2 | TRBV5-1 | .
CASSTSGQGLNTEAFF | TGTGCCAGCAGCACATCGGGACAGGGTTTGAACACTGAAGCTTTCTTT | TRBJ1-1 | TRBD1 | TRBV5-6 | few
CASRVDSAAYEQYF | TGTGCCAGCAGAGTAGACAGTGCGGCCTACGAGCAGTACTTC | TRBJ2-7 | . | TRBV2 | many
CASSQDLGSGIQYF | TGCGCCAGCAGCCAAGACTTGGGGAGCGGCATTCAGTACTTC | TRBJ2-4 | . | TRBV4-3 | many
CASSPGTSGNEQYF | TGTGCCAGCAGTCCCGGGACTAGCGGGAACGAGCAGTACTTC | TRBJ2-7 | TRBD2 | TRBV28 | few
CSATDDRTSGGGDTQYF | TGCAGTGCTACTGATGATAGGACTAGCGGGGGAGGGGATACGCAGTATTTT | TRBJ2-3 | TRBD2 | TRBV20-1 | many
CASSHADRPFGEQFF | TGTGCCAGCAGCCACGCCGACCGTCCTTTCGGTGAGCAGTTCTTC | TRBJ2-1 | . | TRBV12-3/TRBV12-4 | few
CSARSPLGEQFF | TGCAGTGCTAGATCCCCCCTAGGGGAGCAGTTCTTC | TRBJ2-1 | . | TRBV20-1 | few
CAGRSWQAGDEQFF | TGTGCCGGACGCTCGTGGCAGGCTGGGGATGAGCAGTTCTTC | TRBJ2-1 | . | TRBV7-3 | .
CASGPGQGSRNTEAFF | TGTGCCAGCGGCCCGGGACAGGGGTCTCGGAACACTGAAGCTTTCTTT | TRBJ1-1 | TRBD1 | TRBV12-3/TRBV12-4 | few
CSARDPPAGDYEQYF | TGCAGTGCTAGAGATCCCCCAGCGGGGGACTACGAGCAGTACTTC | TRBJ2-7 | TRBD2 | TRBV20-1 | few
CSAHLGQVHERYF | TGCAGTGCTCATTTAGGACAGGTACACGAGCGGTACTTC | TRBJ2-7 | TRBD1 | TRBV20-1 | .
CSARDVGGSSYNEQFF | TGCAGTGCTAGAGATGTTGGCGGAAGCTCCTACAATGAGCAGTTCTTC | TRBJ2-1 | . | TRBV20-1 | few
CASSWTLENTEAFF | TGCGCCAGCAGCTGGACACTTGAGAACACTGAAGCTTTCTTT | TRBJ1-1 | . | TRBV5-1 | .
CASRGQGSYNSPLHF | TGTGCCAGCAGAGGACAGGGATCCTATAATTCACCCCTCCACTTT | TRBJ1-6 | TRBD1 | TRBV12-3/TRBV12-4 | .
CAISEGARNQPQHF | TGTGCCATCAGCGAGGGGGCTCGCAATCAGCCCCAGCATTTT | TRBJ1-5 | TRBD1 | TRBV10-3 | few
CASSSPGQGQPQHF | TGTGCCAGCAGCTCCCCGGGACAGGGCCAGCCCCAGCATTTT | TRBJ1-5 | TRBD1 | TRBV7-2 | .
CSVGGGPSYGYTF | TGCAGCGTTGGCGGGGGCCCTTCCTATGGCTACACCTTC | TRBJ1-2 | . | TRBV29-1 | .
CASSPRTSGVPGSYNEQFF | TGTGCCAGCAGCCCCAGGACTAGCGGGGTCCCCGGATCCTACAATGAGCAGTTCTTC | TRBJ2-1 | TRBD2 | TRBV27 | .
CASRTGTNTDTQYF | TGCGCCAGCAGGACCGGGACTAACACAGATACGCAGTATTTT | TRBJ2-3 | TRBD2 | TRBV5-1 | .
CASSPSAGTGANVLTF | TGTGCCAGCAGCCCCAGCGCGGGGACTGGGGCCAACGTCCTGACTTTC | TRBJ2-6 | . | TRBV7-3 | .
CASSPTGLTNEKLFF | TGCGCCAGCAGCCCGACAGGTTTGACTAATGAAAAACTGTTTTTT | TRBJ1-4 | . | TRBV5-1 | few
CSVEAKRGWGYTF | TGCAGCGTTGAAGCAAAGAGGGGCTGGGGCTACACCTTC | TRBJ1-2 | . | TRBV29-1 | many
CASSPIDGALETQYF | TGTGCCAGCAGCCCGATCGACGGGGCTTTGGAGACCCAGTACTTC | TRBJ2-5 | . | TRBV3-1 | .
CASAGTGPSSGANVLTF | TGTGCCAGTGCTGGGACAGGTCCAAGCTCTGGGGCCAACGTCCTGACTTTC | TRBJ2-6 | TRBD1 | TRBV5-3 | many
CASSQEIQGVAGNTIYF | TGTGCCAGCAGCCAAGAGATCCAGGGGGTTGCTGGAAACACCATATATTTT | TRBJ1-3 | TRBD1 | TRBV4-2 | .
CASSFSFYEQHNEQFF | TGTGCCAGCAGCTTTTCTTTTTACGAACAGCACAATGAGCAGTTCTTC | TRBJ2-1 | . | TRBV11-2 | few
CASSSTTRGQGDIYGYTF | TGTGCCAGCAGCTCGACCACGCGAGGACAGGGGGACATCTATGGCTACACCTTC | TRBJ1-2 | TRBD1 | TRBV11-2 | few
CSARTSETYNEQFF | TGCAGTGCACGGACTAGCGAAACCTACAATGAGCAGTTCTTC | TRBJ2-1 | TRBD2 | TRBV20-1 | .
CASGGTEFNEQFF | TGTGCCAGCGGGGGGACTGAGTTCAATGAGCAGTTCTTC | TRBJ2-1 | . | TRBV9 | few
CASSQGQGASYEQYF | TGTGCCAGCAGCCAAGGGCAGGGGGCTTCGTACGAGCAGTACTTC | TRBJ2-7 | TRBD1 | TRBV4-2 | few